These T cell receptor beta chains were read from a single sample in a study of T cell repertoires in cytomegalovirus infection. TCRdb independently ran MiXCR on the reads; one entry per CDR3 protein. The sample comprises approximately 350,000 distinct CDR3 sequences, 34% of which are singletons, and less than 15% rests with the top ten. Their target antigens are unknown. This specimen was cultured PBMCs, taken from culture after CMV antigen stimulation. These receptors were collected from a human donor in good health (CMV status not recorded). Some clones in this sample may be carry-over from other donors' samples. The CDR3 runs from the conserved cysteine through the conserved F or W. D genes are given only for firm matches.

CDR3 protein: CASSDSSGSIHEQYF
J gene: TRBJ2-7
CDR3 length: 15
D gene: TRBD2
V gene: TRBV27

CDR3 protein: CSASLGAGLTRSTYEQYF
J gene: TRBJ2-7
CDR3 length: 18
D gene: NA
V gene: TRBV20-1

CDR3 protein: CASSLVPGLAGGAQFF
J gene: TRBJ2-1
CDR3 length: 16
D gene: TRBD2
V gene: TRBV7-2

CDR3 protein: CASSPTPAGSPHGPQFF
J gene: TRBJ2-1
CDR3 length: 17
D gene: NA
V gene: TRBV7-6

CDR3 protein: CASSPRWGRNEQFF
J gene: TRBJ2-1
CDR3 length: 14
D gene: NA
V gene: TRBV7-6

CDR3 protein: CASSSSSAGSYEQYF
J gene: TRBJ2-7
CDR3 length: 15
D gene: NA
V gene: TRBV27

CDR3 protein: CASSPRVGAYYNEQFF
J gene: TRBJ2-1
CDR3 length: 16
D gene: NA
V gene: TRBV6-2/TRBV6-3

CDR3 protein: CASSPTGGSKNEQFF
J gene: TRBJ2-1
CDR3 length: 15
D gene: TRBD1
V gene: TRBV7-2

CDR3 protein: CASSQGTYEQYF
J gene: TRBJ2-7
CDR3 length: 12
D gene: NA
V gene: TRBV19

CDR3 protein: CASRQDGGTGELFF
J gene: TRBJ2-2
CDR3 length: 14
D gene: NA
V gene: TRBV7-6

CDR3 protein: CASTWRQGARDEQFF
J gene: TRBJ2-1
CDR3 length: 15
D gene: TRBD1
V gene: TRBV19

CDR3 protein: CASSSPGSMETQYF
J gene: TRBJ2-5
CDR3 length: 14
D gene: NA
V gene: TRBV7-9

CDR3 protein: CASYRRNRGTGELFF
J gene: TRBJ2-2
CDR3 length: 15
D gene: NA
V gene: TRBV6-2/TRBV6-3

CDR3 protein: CASSPGVGQETQYF
J gene: TRBJ2-5
CDR3 length: 14
D gene: NA
V gene: TRBV7-2

CDR3 protein: CASSTPPGTGAPARQYF
J gene: TRBJ2-7
CDR3 length: 17
D gene: TRBD1
V gene: TRBV19

CDR3 protein: CASSVRQGGPYGYTF
J gene: TRBJ1-2
CDR3 length: 15
D gene: TRBD1
V gene: TRBV19

CDR3 protein: CASSLDQQGTYTEAFF
J gene: TRBJ1-1
CDR3 length: 16
D gene: TRBD1
V gene: TRBV11-2

CDR3 protein: CASSPGREPQHF
J gene: TRBJ1-5
CDR3 length: 12
D gene: NA
V gene: TRBV12-3/TRBV12-4

CDR3 protein: CASSQAPHGLGPNEKLFF
J gene: TRBJ1-4
CDR3 length: 18
D gene: NA
V gene: TRBV4-3

CDR3 protein: CASRIPEITGGSNQPQHF
J gene: TRBJ1-5
CDR3 length: 18
D gene: NA
V gene: TRBV19

CDR3 protein: CAISEIQGTEAFF
J gene: TRBJ1-1
CDR3 length: 13
D gene: NA
V gene: TRBV10-3

CDR3 protein: CASSLVGALAGETQYF
J gene: TRBJ2-5
CDR3 length: 16
D gene: NA
V gene: TRBV7-9

CDR3 protein: CSARTTRTGNNSPLHF
J gene: TRBJ1-6
CDR3 length: 16
D gene: TRBD1
V gene: TRBV20-1

CDR3 protein: CSAREGNSNQPQHF
J gene: TRBJ1-5
CDR3 length: 14
D gene: NA
V gene: TRBV20-1

CDR3 protein: CASKQGAGGLYEQYF
J gene: TRBJ2-7
CDR3 length: 15
D gene: TRBD2
V gene: TRBV27

CDR3 protein: CASSFGQSTGELFF
J gene: TRBJ2-2
CDR3 length: 14
D gene: NA
V gene: TRBV5-4

CDR3 protein: CASTRRVAGGLYNEQFF
J gene: TRBJ2-1
CDR3 length: 17
D gene: TRBD2
V gene: TRBV30

CDR3 protein: CASSPGTGFGGYTF
J gene: TRBJ1-2
CDR3 length: 14
D gene: TRBD1
V gene: TRBV11-3

CDR3 protein: CASSRRDSSRGYTF
J gene: TRBJ1-2
CDR3 length: 14
D gene: NA
V gene: TRBV7-2

CDR3 protein: CATSPGTAHNQPQHF
J gene: TRBJ1-5
CDR3 length: 15
D gene: TRBD1
V gene: TRBV19

CDR3 protein: CASSYSRDRASGAFF
J gene: TRBJ1-1
CDR3 length: 15
D gene: TRBD1
V gene: TRBV6-5

CDR3 protein: CASSPQEIRGTEAFF
J gene: TRBJ1-1
CDR3 length: 15
D gene: NA
V gene: TRBV28

CDR3 protein: CASSLRLAEREFGNEQFF
J gene: TRBJ2-1
CDR3 length: 18
D gene: TRBD2
V gene: TRBV7-6